Here is one T cell receptor (beta chain) with its context. The antigen is not known. Looked up from germline, CDR1 is SGHNT and CDR2 is YYREEE (reference sequence). CDR3 length: 15 residues. The V end was cut by 4 bases, the J end by 3 bases, with 16 bases between. TCRdb reanalysed the 5' RACE reads using MiXCR and keeps one entry per CDR3 protein. Of 1.5 million to 2 million distinct CDR3 sequences in the sample, about 31% were seen once. The data are from a study of identical twins. Study results and limitations: Conclusions rested on cross-sectional statistics rather than following the same donors. Partly confounded zero-insertion analyses could result from invariant MAIT and iNKT cells.

The rearrangement joins TRBV5-4 to TRBJ1-2, with D possibly TRBD1 on 6 matching bases. The source material was cord blood. The receptor was isolated from a newborn girl in good health. The CDR3 here is CASSPPGHLYYGYTF. The CDR3 coding sequence is TGTGCCAGCAGCCCACCGGGACACCTTTACTATGGCTACACCTTC.